The rows below give T cell receptor beta chains drawn from one sample of a study of metastatic and nonmetastatic thyroid tumors. TCRdb reassembled clones from the PCR reads with MiXCR. The profile shows some 31,000 clones, 7% to 9% of them singletons. Sequenced material: blood. These receptor sequences come from a female donor with papillary thyroid cancer or a benign thyroid nodule (not recorded which). Some clones in this sample may be carry-over from other donors' samples. Each CDR3 is given with its conserved first and last residue. D genes are given only for firm matches. Clone sizes are given selectively: once, few, many, or a class where the clone is expanded.

TRBD2 | TRBJ2-1 | TRBV14 | many | TGTGCCAGCAGCCAGGCGGGGGGCTTCTACAATGAGCAGTTCTTC | CASSQAGGFYNEQFF
TRBD2 | TRBJ2-1 | TRBV14 | many | TGTGCCAGCAGACTGTCAAAGCGGGGGGGCGTCAATGAGCAGTTCTTC | CASRLSKRGGVNEQFF
. | TRBJ2-4 | TRBV7-2 | few | TGTGCCAGCAGCCTAATTGGGGGGTCCCGGGGGAACATTCAGTACTTC | CASSLIGGSRGNIQYF
. | TRBJ1-2 | TRBV9 | many | TGTGCCAGCAGCGTAAATCGGGGGGGAGGCTACACCTTC | CASSVNRGGGYTF
. | TRBJ2-1 | TRBV30 | many | TGTGCCTGGAGCCCCGACCAGGGGAAGCAGTTCTTC | CAWSPDQGKQFF
. | TRBJ2-5 | TRBV4-1 | many | TGCGCCAGCAGCCAAGATAGGTCCAGGGCAGAGACCCAGTACTTC | CASSQDRSRAETQYF
TRBD2 | TRBJ2-1 | TRBV20-1 | many | TGCAGTGCTAGAATCGGGTCTAGCGGGAGTGGTGAGCAGTTCTTC | CSARIGSSGSGEQFF
. | TRBJ2-3 | TRBV20-1 | many | TGCAGTGCTACCAGGCCCGGGGGAGATACGCAGTATTTT | CSATRPGGDTQYF
. | TRBJ2-1 | TRBV2 | many | TGTGCCAGCAGTGAAGCGCTGGGACGTGGTGAGCAGTTCTTC | CASSEALGRGEQFF
TRBD1 | TRBJ2-3 | TRBV9 | many | TGTGCCAGCAGCGGGGCAGGGGGAGATACGCAGTATTTT | CASSGAGGDTQYF
TRBD1 | TRBJ1-2 | TRBV9 | many | TGTGCCAGCAGCTATGAGGGACAGGGAGGTAGTGGCTACACCTTC | CASSYEGQGGSGYTF
. | TRBJ1-5 | TRBV6-1 | medium-sized | TGTGCCAGCAGGGTGCCAAATCAGCCCCAGCATTTT | CASRVPNQPQHF
. | TRBJ2-3 | TRBV2 | many | TGTGCCAGCAAGGAGACAGGTTATTCAGATACGCAGTATTTT | CASKETGYSDTQYF
. | TRBJ1-3 | TRBV7-2 | many | TGTGCCAGCAGCTTAACGGGGGGTCCTGGAAACACCATATATTTT | CASSLTGGPGNTIYF
. | TRBJ1-1 | TRBV13 | many | TGTGCCAGCAGCTTAAACTGGGGGCTGGGGAGGACTGAAGCTTTCTTT | CASSLNWGLGRTEAFF
. | TRBJ2-1 | TRBV2 | many | TGTGCCAGCAGTGGCCCCCGGGTGGGAAATGAGCAGTTCTTC | CASSGPRVGNEQFF
. | TRBJ1-6 | TRBV27 | many | TGTGCCAGCAGTTTTGTGGTGAGGGGTTCACCCCTCCACTTT | CASSFVVRGSPLHF
. | TRBJ1-1 | TRBV18 | many | TGTGCCAGCTCACCACAACGGAACACTGAAGCTTTCTTT | CASSPQRNTEAFF
TRBD2 | TRBJ2-2 | TRBV9 | once | TGTGCCAGCAGCGGGCTAGCGGGAGGTCCGTGTGCGAACACCGGGGAGCTGTTTTTT | CASSGLAGGPCANTGELFF
TRBD1 | TRBJ1-5 | TRBV20-1 | many | TGCAGTGCTACGGACAGGGATTATCAGCCCCAGCATTTT | CSATDRDYQPQHF
. | TRBJ2-3 | TRBV20-1 | many | TGCAGTGCTAGGTTGGACTGGCCTAGCACAGATACGCAGTATTTT | CSARLDWPSTDTQYF
TRBD1 | TRBJ1-4 | TRBV30 | many | TGTGCCTGGAGTTTAGGGACAGGGGGCGTCAGACCCGAAAAACTGTTTTTT | CAWSLGTGGVRPEKLFF
TRBD2 | TRBJ2-5 | TRBV20-1 | . | TGCAGTGGGGGACTAGCGGGGGATCGGTACCAAGAGACCCAGTACTTC | CSGGLAGDRYQETQYF
. | TRBJ2-7 | TRBV11-2 | . | TGTGCCAGCAGCTTATTTGTCAGGGTCTCGCCTCATGGGACCTACGAGCAGTACTTC | CASSLFVRVSPHGTYEQYF
. | TRBJ2-1 | TRBV27 | many | TGTGCCAGCAGTTTACGCGGATACAATGAGCAGTTCTTC | CASSLRGYNEQFF
TRBD2 | TRBJ2-3 | TRBV25-1 | many | TGTGCCAGCAGTGGCATAGCGGGAGGGTTCATTAGAACAGATACGCAGTATTTT | CASSGIAGGFIRTDTQYF
. | TRBJ2-1 | TRBV28 | many | TGTGCCAGCAGTAACGAGGTGGGGTATGATAACAATGAGCAGTTCTTC | CASSNEVGYDNNEQFF
. | TRBJ1-6 | TRBV2 | many | TGTGCCAGCAGTGGTAGGGTCGTGTCTCGGAATTCACCCCTCCACTTT | CASSGRVVSRNSPLHF
. | TRBJ1-2 | TRBV7-9 | many | TGTGCCACCGAAAGGACGGAGCCTGATGGCTACACCTTC | CATERTEPDGYTF
. | TRBJ1-1 | TRBV6-5 | many | TGTGCCAGCAGTTACTCGGTGGGGCTCCCACACACTGAAGCTTTCTTT | CASSYSVGLPHTEAFF
TRBD2 | TRBJ2-7 | TRBV3-1 | many | TGTGCCAGCAGCCAAGACGGGTTAGCGGGAGCTCGGCAGTACTTC | CASSQDGLAGARQYF
TRBD1 | TRBJ1-2 | TRBV4-1 | many | TGCGCCAGCAGCCAAGCGGGGACAGGCTCCAACTATGGCTACACCTTC | CASSQAGTGSNYGYTF
TRBD2 | TRBJ2-2 | TRBV30 | many | TGTGCCTGGAATAGCGGGAATGCCGGGGAGCTGTTTTTT | CAWNSGNAGELFF
TRBD1 | TRBJ2-5 | TRBV7-7 | many | TGTGCTAGCAGCTTAGTCGGACAGGGGACGGAGACCCAGTACTTC | CASSLVGQGTETQYF
. | TRBJ1-1 | TRBV20-1 | many | TGCAGTGCTAGGACCGGGACGCCGGGGACTGAAGCTTTCTTT | CSARTGTPGTEAFF
TRBD2 | TRBJ2-7 | TRBV2 | many | TGTGCCAGCAGTGAAGTGGCGGGAGGGGGCTACGAGCAGTACTTC | CASSEVAGGGYEQYF
. | TRBJ1-2 | TRBV4-3 | many | TGCGCCAGCAGCCAAGGTCTAGTGTCGACTTATGGCTACACCTTC | CASSQGLVSTYGYTF
. | TRBJ1-1 | TRBV20-1 | many | TGCAGTGCTAGTCTAGGCCCCGCGGCTTTCTTT | CSASLGPAAFF
. | TRBJ2-1 | TRBV27 | few | TGTGCCAGCAGTACATACCTGGGACTGGTCCACAATGAGCAGTTCTTC | CASSTYLGLVHNEQFF
TRBD1 | TRBJ1-1 | TRBV6-1 | . | TGTGCCAGCAGAGGGGACAGCTACACTGAAGCTTTCTTT | CASRGDSYTEAFF
TRBD2 | TRBJ2-3 | TRBV2 | many | TGTGCCAGCAGTGCTAGCGGGGTCGGCACAGATACGCAGTATTTT | CASSASGVGTDTQYF
. | TRBJ2-1 | TRBV11-1 | many | TGTGCCAGCAGCTCAGGGCCCCGAAATGAGCAGTTCTTC | CASSSGPRNEQFF
. | TRBJ1-5 | TRBV20-1 | many | TGCAGTGTCAGACATCCGGCGAGCAATCAGCCCCAGCATTTT | CSVRHPASNQPQHF